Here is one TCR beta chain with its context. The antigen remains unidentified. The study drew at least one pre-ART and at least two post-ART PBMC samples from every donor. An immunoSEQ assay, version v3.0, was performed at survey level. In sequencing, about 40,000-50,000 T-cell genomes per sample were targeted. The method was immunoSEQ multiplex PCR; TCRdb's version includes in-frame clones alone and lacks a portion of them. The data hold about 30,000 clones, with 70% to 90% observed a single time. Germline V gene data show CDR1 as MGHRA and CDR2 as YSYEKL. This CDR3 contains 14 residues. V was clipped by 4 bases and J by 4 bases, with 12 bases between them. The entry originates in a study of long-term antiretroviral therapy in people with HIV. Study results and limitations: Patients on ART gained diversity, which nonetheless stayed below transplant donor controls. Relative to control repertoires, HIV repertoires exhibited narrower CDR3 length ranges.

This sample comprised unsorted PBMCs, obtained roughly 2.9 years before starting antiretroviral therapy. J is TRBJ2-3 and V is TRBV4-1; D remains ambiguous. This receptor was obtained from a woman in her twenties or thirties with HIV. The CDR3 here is CASSLFAAADTQYF. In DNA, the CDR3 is TGCGCCAGCAGCCTCTTCGCGGCCGCAGATACGCAGTATTTT.